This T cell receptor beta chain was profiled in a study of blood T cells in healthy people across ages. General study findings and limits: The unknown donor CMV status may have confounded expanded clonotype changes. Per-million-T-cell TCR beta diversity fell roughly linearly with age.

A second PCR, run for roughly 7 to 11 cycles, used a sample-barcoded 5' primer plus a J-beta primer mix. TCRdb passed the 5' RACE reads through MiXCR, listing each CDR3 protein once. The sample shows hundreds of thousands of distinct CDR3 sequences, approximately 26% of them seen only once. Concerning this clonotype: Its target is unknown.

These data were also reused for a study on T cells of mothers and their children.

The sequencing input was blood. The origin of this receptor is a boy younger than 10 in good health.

CDR3 sequence reads: CASSPRLADSSYEQYF. The CDR3 region has the DNA TGTGCCAGCAGCCCACGACTAGCAGACAGCTCCTACGAGCAGTACTTC. The rearrangement joins TRBV7-6 to TRBJ2-5, with TRBD2 identical over 7 bases. The end of the DNA fits TRBJ2-7 better, so the J call may be wrong. The CDR3 runs to 16 residues. From germline, CDR1 is SGHVS and CDR2 FNYEAQ.